The source of this TCR beta chain is a study of blood T cell repertoires in COVID-19. Background on the study: Sites across the United States, Italy and Spain contributed samples from acute and convalescent COVID-19.

V shed 1 base and J 6 bases; nucleotides not matched to a gene: 6. Germline CDR1 is SGHRS and CDR2 is YFSETQ. The CDR3 extends over 14 amino acids. Method: immunoSEQ multiplex PCR; TCRdb's copy keeps in-frame clones and lacks some. This table holds tens of thousands of clones, over 65% found once. This TCR came from a man between 65 and 85 years old with COVID-19, enrolled during active disease. The material sequenced was peripheral blood. The J gene is TRBJ2-7, the V gene TRBV5-1, with 8 bases fitting TRBD1. The CDR3 loop is CASSLSQGAGEQYF. Written as DNA, the CDR3 is TGCGCCAGCAGCTTGAGCCAGGGGGCGGGCGAGCAGTACTTC.